These 27 T cell receptor beta chains were sequenced from one sample in a study of vaccination and CD4 T cells after COVID-19. The Oncomine TCR Beta short-read assay was what sequenced the DNA obtained from cultured CD4+ T cells. TCRdb reprocessed the PCR reads with MiXCR, giving one entry per CDR3 protein. The table records about 19,000 distinct CDR3 sequences, 31% of them present only once. The antigens of these receptors remain unknown. Treatment specified: approximately 10-day PBMC culture with coronavirus spike peptide pools or control peptides (ViraFEST assay). Sequencing was done on a sample of cultured CD4+ T cells from blood. The receptor set was obtained from a human donor with COVID-19.

V is TRBV19 and J is TRBJ1-4, with D tentatively TRBD1 (5 bases). Germline CDR1 LNHDA, CDR2 SQIVND (reference sequence). Trimming removed 6 bases at V and 7 bases at J, with 18 bases between. This CDR3 spans 15 amino acids. The CDR3 here is CASSPPGGWSEKLFF. The CDR3 DNA follows: TGTGCCAGTAGCCCCCCCGGGGGGTGGAGTGAAAAACTGTTTTTT.

The J gene is TRBJ2-7, the V gene TRBV24-1, with 16 bases that match TRBD2. Germline V gives CDR1 KGHDR, CDR2 SFDVKD. V was clipped by 3 bases and J by 0 bases; unmatched bases: 4. This CDR3 comprises 18 residues. The CDR3: CATSDGGLAGGSSYEQYF. The CDR3 DNA is TGTGCCACCAGTGATGGGGGACTAGCGGGGGGGAGCTCCTACGAGCAGTACTTC.

This clonotype was seen only a few times. This rearrangement joins TRBV11-3 to TRBJ2-7, with D perhaps matching TRBD1 (6 bases). The V gene's germline CDR1 is SGHNT and CDR2 YENEEA. This CDR3 contains 12 residues. Trimming pared 2 bases from V and 5 bases from J, leaving 7 bases between. CDR3: CASSLKGDEQYF. CDR3 DNA: TGTGCCAGCAGCTTAAAGGGGGACGAGCAGTACTTC.

This clonotype was seen a few times. DNA for the CDR3: TGTGCCAGCAGCAAAAGACAGCCACGGGCAGATACGCAGTATTTT. Encoded protein: CASSKRQPRADTQYF. The chain recombines TRBV7-2 with TRBJ2-3; a possible D gene is TRBD1 (5 bases). Germline CDR1 and CDR2: SGHTA and FQGNSA. V was pared by 5 bases and J by 4 bases, with 16 bases between. The length of the CDR3 is 15 residues.

This clonotype was seen a few times. The V and J genes are TRBV20-1 and TRBJ2-3; 8 nucleotides agree with TRBD2. J was trimmed by 2 bases and V by 4 bases; bases with no gene match: 8. The CDR3 totals 15 residues. Germline V gives CDR1 DFQATT, CDR2 SNEGSKA (reference sequence). The CDR3 nucleotides are TGCAGTGCTAAACATGGACTAGCTCACACAGATACGCAGTATTTT. Its protein product is CSAKHGLAHTDTQYF.

This clonotype was seen a single time. The DNA for the CDR3 is TGTGCCAGCAGCTTGGGGACAGGGGGGCCTGGGAATGAGCAGTTCTTC. This encodes CASSLGTGGPGNEQFF. This chain links TRBV5-4 with TRBJ2-1; 10 bases match TRBD1. This CDR3 contains 16 residues. Germline CDR1 SGHNT, CDR2 YYREEE (reference sequence). With V trimmed by 0 bases and J by 7 bases, 7 bases remained unmatched.

Remarks on this clonotype: Germline is not matched at one junction end, which may reflect a read error. The chain joins TRBV6-1 to TRBJ2-3, with 8 bases aligning to TRBD2. CDR1 and CDR2 (germline): MNHNS, SASEGT. CDR3 length: 16 residues. Here the CDR3 DNA reads TGTGCCACCAGTGGGGTAGCGGGGAGCCTCACAGATACGCAGTATTTT. Translating it yields CATSGVAGSLTDTQYF.

The chain is built from TRBV18 and TRBJ1-6; no definite D call. CDR1 is KGHSH and CDR2 is LQKENI in the germline V gene. This CDR3 comprises 16 residues. V lost 3 bases and J lost 6, with 15 bases in between. CDR3 amino acids: CASSPEDGVSNSPLHF. The CDR3 DNA follows: TGTGCCAGCTCACCGGAGGACGGTGTAAGTAATTCACCCCTCCACTTT.

This clonotype was counted only a few times. The chain carries TRBV6-5 and TRBJ2-3, with D possibly being TRBD1 (5 bases). From germline, CDR1 is MNHEY and CDR2 SVGAGI. This CDR3 spans 12 amino acids. Trimming took 4 bases from V and 5 from J, leaving 7 bases between them. CDR3 coding DNA: TGTGCCAGCAGTTCCCAGGGAGATACGCAGTATTTT. Residues: CASSSQGDTQYF.

Remarks on this clonotype: One end of the junction fails to match germline, which may point to a read error. The chain couples TRBV12-3 or TRBV12-4 to TRBJ2-5; TRBD1 aligns across 7 bases. The CDR3 contains 14 residues. CDR3 nucleotides: TGTGCCAGCAGTACCTGGGACAGCCAAGGGACCCAGTACTTC. Amino acids: CASSTWDSQGTQYF.

The chain is built from TRBV5-1 and TRBJ1-1, with TRBD1 matching 12 bases. Looked up from germline, CDR1 is SGHRS and CDR2 is YFSETQ. V shed 0 bases and J 7 bases; nucleotides not matched to a gene: 4. The CDR3 has 15 amino acids. CDR3 DNA sequence: TGCGCCAGCAGCTTGGGGGACAGGGGGCTGGGTGAAGCTTTCTTT. As protein: CASSLGDRGLGEAFF.

This clonotype was observed a few times. The CDR3 loop is CATSASTSTYNEQFF. The DNA of the CDR3 is TGTGCCACCAGTGCGAGCACGAGCACCTACAATGAGCAGTTCTTC. This sequence joins TRBV24-1 and TRBJ2-1; no clear D gene. The V gene lost 5 bases and the J gene lost 2 bases, with 12 bases spanning the gap. CDR1 and CDR2 (germline): KGHDR, SFDVKD. CDR3 length: 15 amino acids.

There are a few counts of this clonotype. In DNA, the CDR3 is TGTGCCAGCAGCACAGGCACGCAGACCCAGTACTTC. It is translated as CASSTGTQTQYF. The chain recombines TRBV7-2 with TRBJ2-5; weak D call: TRBD1 (5 bases). CDR3 length: 12 amino acids. V was pared by 5 bases and J by 6 bases, with 10 bases between. The V gene's germline CDR1 is SGHTA and CDR2 FQGNSA.

This sequence joins TRBV4-1 and TRBJ2-6, with D perhaps TRBD1 or TRBD2 (6 bases each). Germline loops: CDR1 MGHRA, CDR2 YSYEKL. V shed 3 bases and J shed 0 bases, with 21 bases lying between them. This CDR3 has 20 residues. The CDR3 coding sequence is TGCGCCAGCAGCCAGAGGGGGGCAGGGACTCACATCTCTGGGGCCAACGTCCTGACTTTC. This sequence encodes CASSQRGAGTHISGANVLTF.

The sample holds a few counts of this clonotype. The chain couples TRBV11-2 to TRBJ1-1; TRBD1 aligns across 11 bases. Per the germline V gene, CDR1 is SGHAT and CDR2 is FQNNGV. V was clipped by 4 bases and J by 11 bases; unmatched bases: 3. The CDR3 has 12 amino acids. This CDR3 reads CASSWGQGEAFF. As DNA, the CDR3 is TGTGCCAGCAGCTGGGGACAGGGGGAGGCTTTCTTT.

This clonotype has only a few counts. The V and J genes are TRBV4-1 and TRBJ2-6; D ambiguous. In germline, CDR1 is MGHRA, CDR2 YSYEKL. CDR3 size: 16 residues. Between the trimmed V and J ends, which lost 1 base and 0 bases, there was a span of 7 bases. CDR3 in amino acids: CASSQGQDSGANVLTF. The CDR3 nucleotides are TGCGCCAGCAGCCAAGGTCAGGACTCTGGGGCCAACGTCCTGACTTTC.

Only one count was recorded for this clonotype. This chain joins TRBV12-5 and TRBJ2-2; 8 nucleotides align to TRBD1. This CDR3 region has 16 residues. Germline CDR1 LGHNT, CDR2 FRNRAP. The V segment lost 3 bases and the J segment 2 bases; nucleotides outside the gene matches: 5. The CDR3 protein is CASGLAGGSNTGELFF. CDR3 coding DNA: TGTGCTAGTGGTTTAGCAGGGGGCTCTAACACCGGGGAGCTGTTTTTT.

The chain is built from TRBV7-3 and TRBJ2-3; 10 bases map to TRBD2. V dropped 0 bases and J dropped 2; count of bases not matched to a gene: 8. This CDR3 contains 18 residues. Germline CDR1 SGHTA, CDR2 FQGTGA. This chain's CDR3 is CASSLTASGGLNTDTQYF. CDR3 bases: TGTGCCAGCAGCTTAACCGCTAGCGGGGGCCTAAACACAGATACGCAGTATTTT. The full variable domain, completed using reference TRBV7-3 and TRBJ2-3, is GAGVSQTPSNKVTEKGKYVELRCDPISGHTALYWYRQSLGQGPEFLIYFQGTGAADDSGLPNDRFFAVRPEGSVSTLKIQRTERGDSAVYLCASSLTASGGLNTDTQYFGPGTRLTVL.

Comments on this clonotype: A junction end diverges from the germline sequence, so it may reflect a read error. The CDR3 nucleotides are TGCGCCAGCAGCCACCCCGACCGCTACGAGCAGTACTTC. Its protein product is CASSHPDRYEQYF. The chain is built from TRBV6-1 and TRBJ2-7; D remains unclear. Germline V gives CDR1 MNHNS, CDR2 SASEGT. The CDR3 is 13 residues long.

This clonotype appeared a few times. This chain uses TRBV27 with TRBJ2-2; 11 bases line up with TRBD1. CDR1 MNHEY and CDR2 SMNVEV come from the germline V gene (reference sequence). After removal of 5 bases from V and 4 bases from J, the junction contained 6 bases not matched to a gene. This CDR3 spans 16 amino acids. CDR3 sequence: CASSLPGTGGTGELFF. The CDR3 region has the DNA TGTGCCAGCAGTCTCCCCGGGACAGGGGGCACCGGGGAGCTGTTTTTT.

This clonotype showed up just a few times. V and J are TRBV19 and TRBJ1-2; possible D gene TRBD1, 6 bases. Per germline, CDR1 LNHDA and CDR2 SQIVND (reference sequence). V dropped 6 bases and J dropped 5 bases, with 16 bases sitting between them. This CDR3 has 14 residues. The DNA for the CDR3 is TGTGCCAGTAGGACAGGAGGGGAGAGGTATGGCTACACCTTC. Its protein product is CASRTGGERYGYTF.

This clonotype was observed a few times. The V call is TRBV5-5, the J call TRBJ2-4; 15 bases fit TRBD2. Germline V CDR1 and CDR2: SGHKS, YYEKEE (reference sequence). The V gene end was trimmed by 4 bases and the J gene end by 5 bases; junction bases not matched to a gene: 13. There are 19 residues in the CDR3. The CDR3 nucleotides are TGTGCCAGCAGCCCCCAGGGACTAGCGGGGGGCCTCCGACAAAACATTCAGTACTTC. Translated: CASSPQGLAGGLRQNIQYF.

On this clonotype itself: Germline is not matched at one junction end, which may reflect a read error. The rearrangement links TRBV20-1 to TRBJ1-6; 7 bases are shared with TRBD1. Germline assignment: CDR1 DFQATT and CDR2 SNEGSKA (reference sequence). The CDR3 length is 17 residues. CDR3 region: CSATKDRVISYNSPPHF. CDR3 bases: TGCAGTGCTACTAAAGACAGGGTTATTTCCTATAATTCACCCCCCCACTTT.

This clonotype appeared a few times. The chain couples TRBV27 to TRBJ1-3, with TRBD1 identical over 8 bases. The CDR3 consists of 14 residues. V shed 6 bases and J 3 bases; nucleotides not matched to a gene: 4. Germline loops: CDR1 MNHEY, CDR2 SMNVEV (reference sequence). CDR3 in DNA: TGTGCCAGCAGCCGGACAGGGCTTGGAAACACCATATATTTT. It specifies CASSRTGLGNTIYF.

The gene calls are TRBV7-2 and TRBJ2-7; 10 nucleotides agree with TRBD1. Germline loops: CDR1 SGHTA, CDR2 FQGNSA. The length of the CDR3 is 15 residues. After removal of 5 bases from V and 2 bases from J, the junction contained 6 bases not matched to a gene. This CDR3 is CASSPGQGNTYEQYF. As DNA, the CDR3 is TGTGCCAGCAGCCCGGGACAGGGGAACACCTACGAGCAGTACTTC.

The chain combines TRBV20-1 with TRBJ2-2; no reliable D call. Trimming shortened V by 0 bases and J by 1 base, and 6 bases separated the two germline ends. Germline V gene data show CDR1 as DFQATT and CDR2 as SNEGSKA (reference sequence). There are 14 residues in the CDR3. CDR3 DNA sequence: TGCAGTGCTAGAGATCCTGGGAACACCGGGGAGCTGTTTTTT. It is translated as CSARDPGNTGELFF.

The chain joins TRBV6-2 or TRBV6-3 to TRBJ1-2; the match to TRBD1 covers 8 bases. The J segment lost 0 bases and the V segment lost 6 bases, leaving 6 bases of the junction unmatched. This CDR3 contains 15 residues. The V gene's germline CDR1 is MNHEY and CDR2 SVGEGT. This CDR3 is CASSSDRGTNYGYTF. DNA of the CDR3: TGTGCCAGCAGCTCCGACAGGGGAACTAACTATGGCTACACCTTC.